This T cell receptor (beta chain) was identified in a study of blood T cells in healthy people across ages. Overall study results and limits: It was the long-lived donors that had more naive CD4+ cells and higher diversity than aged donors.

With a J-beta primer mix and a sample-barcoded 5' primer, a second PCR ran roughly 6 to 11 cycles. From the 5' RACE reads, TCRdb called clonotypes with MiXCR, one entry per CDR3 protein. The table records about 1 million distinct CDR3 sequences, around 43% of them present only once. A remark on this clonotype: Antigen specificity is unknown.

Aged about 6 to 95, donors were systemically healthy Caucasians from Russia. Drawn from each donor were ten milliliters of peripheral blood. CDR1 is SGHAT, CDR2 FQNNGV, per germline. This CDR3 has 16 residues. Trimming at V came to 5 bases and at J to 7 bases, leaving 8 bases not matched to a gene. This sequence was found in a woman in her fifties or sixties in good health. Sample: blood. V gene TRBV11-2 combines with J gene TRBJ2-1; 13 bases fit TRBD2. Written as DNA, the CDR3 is TGTGCCAGCAGCACTCGACTAGCGGGAGGTTGGAATGAGCAGTTCTTC. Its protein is CASSTRLAGGWNEQFF.